The rows below give T cell receptor beta chains drawn from one sample of a study of shared clonotypes between healthy human individuals. TCRdb keeps only in-frame clones here, not all; method: immunoSEQ multiplex PCR. Here the sample spans over a million clones, 97% to 99% being singletons. The sample was naive CD4+ T cells sorted from blood. The receptors here all came from a man between 25 and 39 years old in good health. The CDR3 runs from the conserved cysteine through the conserved F or W. The D gene is left open where the match is weak. Rows give clone size only sometimes, using once, few, many, or a class for an expanded clone.

abundance | d_gene | j_gene | v_gene | CDR3nt | CDR3aa
NA | NA | TRBJ2-1 | TRBV5-4 | TGTGCCAGCAGCTTGGGGTCTGGCCAGTTCTTC | CASSLGSGQFF
once | NA | TRBJ2-1 | TRBV29-1 | TGCAGCACCCACGGCGCAGTCTCCTACAATGAGCAGTTCTTC | CSTHGAVSYNEQFF
NA | NA | TRBJ2-5 | TRBV10-2 | TGCGCCAGCAGGCCTAGTCCTCAAGAGACCCAGTACTTC | CASRPSPQETQYF
NA | NA | TRBJ2-1 | TRBV7-9 | TGTGCCAGCAGCCCAAAGTCGGGACTGGCAAAAGACAATGAGCAGTTCTTC | CASSPKSGLAKDNEQFF
NA | TRBD2 | TRBJ2-3 | TRBV7-6 | TGTGCCAGCAGCTCTCTAGCGGGAGGGGGCACAGATACGCAGTATTTT | CASSSLAGGGTDTQYF
NA | NA | TRBJ1-5 | TRBV6-1 | TGTGCCAGCAGTGAGGGGGGTCATAGCAATCAGCCCCAGCATTTT | CASSEGGHSNQPQHF
NA | TRBD2 | TRBJ2-2 | TRBV5-1 | TGCGCCAGCAGCTTGAATGTAGCGGGAGGGCACACCGGGGAGCTGTTTTTT | CASSLNVAGGHTGELFF
NA | NA | TRBJ2-3 | TRBV13 | TGTGCCAGCAGCTCCGGACAGAGCACAGATACGCAGTATTTT | CASSSGQSTDTQYF
once | NA | TRBJ2-7 | TRBV27 | TGTGCCAGCAGTCTAATGGGGGTAGCCTACGAGCAGTACTTC | CASSLMGVAYEQYF
NA | NA | TRBJ1-5 | TRBV28 | TGTGCCAGCAGTCGGATGAGCAATCAGCCCCAGCATTTT | CASSRMSNQPQHF
once | NA | TRBJ2-7 | TRBV25-1 | TGTGCCAGCCGTCCGCACGGGACCTACGAGCAGTACTTC | CASRPHGTYEQYF
NA | NA | TRBJ1-1 | TRBV5-1 | TGCGCCAGCAGCTTGGAGGCGGTGGGCAGGGGTGGGGTTGACACTGAAGCTTTCTTT | CASSLEAVGRGGVDTEAFF
NA | NA | TRBJ2-7 | TRBV5-1 | TGCGCCAGCAGCTTTGAGGGGAGCTCCTACGAGCAGTACTTC | CASSFEGSSYEQYF
NA | TRBD2 | TRBJ2-7 | TRBV9 | TGTGCCAGCAGCGTAGGGTCCGGGACTAGCGGGAGCCCCCCCTACGAGCAGTACTTC | CASSVGSGTSGSPPYEQYF
once | NA | TRBJ2-1 | TRBV2 | TGTGCCAGCAGTTTACAGACCGTAGCGCCTTGGGCCTACAATGAGCAGTTCTTC | CASSLQTVAPWAYNEQFF
NA | NA | TRBJ1-2 | TRBV18 | TGTGCCAGCTCAGCGGACAGAGCTAACTATGGCTACACCTTC | CASSADRANYGYTF
NA | TRBD1 | TRBJ2-5 | TRBV5-1 | TGCGCCAGCAGCTTGGGGGACAGGGGATGGGAAGAGACCCAGTACTTC | CASSLGDRGWEETQYF
once | NA | TRBJ2-3 | TRBV28 | TGTGCCAGCAGTTTGTATTTAGGCACAGATACGCAGTATTTT | CASSLYLGTDTQYF
NA | NA | TRBJ2-3 | TRBV19 | TGTGCCAGTAACAGCCAGGGGTTCACAGATACGCAGTATTTT | CASNSQGFTDTQYF
once | NA | TRBJ1-1 | TRBV6-5 | TGTGCCAGCAGTTACCCAGGGATGAACACTGAAGCTTTCTTT | CASSYPGMNTEAFF
NA | NA | TRBJ2-1 | TRBV6-5 | TGTGCCAGCACTAAGACAGGAGTCAATGAGCAGTTCTTC | CASTKTGVNEQFF
NA | NA | TRBJ2-1 | TRBV9 | TGTGCCAGCAGCCCCTTGAGAGTTTGGGGTCTGAATGAGCAGTTCTTC | CASSPLRVWGLNEQFF
NA | NA | TRBJ1-5 | TRBV28 | TGTGCCAGCAGTAGCCGGACAGTTAGCAATCAGCCCCAGCATTTT | CASSSRTVSNQPQHF
NA | TRBD1 | TRBJ2-2 | TRBV9 | TGTGCCAGCAGCGTAGTGTCGCAGGGGGCCGGGGAGCTGTTTTTT | CASSVVSQGAGELFF
NA | TRBD1 | TRBJ1-1 | TRBV18 | TGTGCCAGCTCACCAGGACCTCAACAGGGGGCAGGATGGAACACTGAAGCTTTCTTT | CASSPGPQQGAGWNTEAFF
NA | NA | TRBJ1-1 | TRBV5-1 | TGCGCCAGCAGCCCTGACAAGAACACTGAAGCTTTCTTT | CASSPDKNTEAFF
NA | TRBD1 | TRBJ1-5 | TRBV29-1 | TGCAGCGGCCCGACGGGGACAGTTAATCAGCCCCAGCATTTT | CSGPTGTVNQPQHF
NA | NA | TRBJ2-5 | TRBV29-1 | TGCAGCGTTAGAACAGGCCAAGAGACCCAGTACTTC | CSVRTGQETQYF
NA | TRBD1 | TRBJ2-1 | TRBV19 | TGTGCCAGTAGTGTCCCCGAGGGGGCGGGTTACAATGAGCAGTTCTTC | CASSVPEGAGYNEQFF
NA | TRBD1 | TRBJ1-2 | TRBV9 | TGTGCCAGCGGAGGCTCGGACAGGGCCGTGGACTATGGCTACACCTTC | CASGGSDRAVDYGYTF
NA | NA | TRBJ2-7 | TRBV10-3 | TGTGCCATCAGTGAGTCAGGGGCCTACGAGCAGTACTTC | CAISESGAYEQYF
NA | NA | TRBJ2-2 | TRBV7-2 | TGTGCCAGCAGCTTAGCGCCCTGGGGGGCCGGAGCCAGCGGGGAGCTGTTTTTT | CASSLAPWGAGASGELFF
NA | TRBD2 | TRBJ2-7 | TRBV11-2 | TGTGCCAGCAGTCTCCTAGCGGGGGCCTACGAGCAGTACTTC | CASSLLAGAYEQYF
NA | NA | TRBJ2-5 | TRBV5-4 | TGTGCCAGCAGCTTGTATCCTAACCAAGAGACCCAGTACTTC | CASSLYPNQETQYF
once | TRBD2 | TRBJ2-1 | TRBV5-5 | TGTGCCAGCAGCTTGGAGCCGACTAGCGCGCCCTACAATGAGCAGTTCTTC | CASSLEPTSAPYNEQFF
NA | NA | TRBJ2-1 | TRBV2 | TGTGCCAGCAGTGCTCTGAGGGACAATGAGCAGTTCTTC | CASSALRDNEQFF
NA | NA | TRBJ2-7 | TRBV5-1 | TGCGCCAGCAGCTTGGTGGGACAACTCTACGAGCAGTACTTC | CASSLVGQLYEQYF
NA | TRBD2 | TRBJ2-5 | TRBV28 | TGTGCCAGCAGTTCCGGCGGGGGGCTAGAGACCCAGTACTTC | CASSSGGGLETQYF
once | NA | TRBJ2-7 | TRBV29-1 | TGCAGCGTAGGGCAGGGGTTCGAGCAGTACTTC | CSVGQGFEQYF
NA | NA | TRBJ1-3 | TRBV7-2 | TGTGCCAGCAGCTTAAGGCGAAACACCATATATTTT | CASSLRRNTIYF
once | TRBD1 | TRBJ1-5 | TRBV2 | TGTGCCAGCACCCCGGACAGGGGACGCCAGCCCCAGCATTTT | CASTPDRGRQPQHF
NA | NA | TRBJ2-7 | TRBV7-9 | TGTGCCAGCACTTCTTCAAACCGGGGACGGGGCTACGAGCAGTACTTC | CASTSSNRGRGYEQYF
NA | TRBD1 | TRBJ2-5 | TRBV29-1 | TGCAGCGCGTACAGGGGTGGGGAGACCCAGTACTTC | CSAYRGGETQYF
NA | NA | TRBJ2-2 | TRBV5-5 | TGTGCCAGCACCTATGCAGGGTCTGGGGCCGGGGAGCTGTTTTTT | CASTYAGSGAGELFF
NA | TRBD1 | TRBJ1-1 | TRBV10-3 | TGTGCCATCAGTCAAGGGACAGCGAGCTCTGAAGCTTTCTTT | CAISQGTASSEAFF
once | NA | TRBJ2-3 | TRBV7-9 | TGTGCCAGCAGCTGGAAGGGACGGAGGAGCACAGATACGCAGTATTTT | CASSWKGRRSTDTQYF
NA | NA | TRBJ1-4 | TRBV5-5 | TGTGCCAGCAGCTTGGTCCCCGGTTTTAATGAAAAACTGTTTTTT | CASSLVPGFNEKLFF